These 20 T cell receptor beta chains were all obtained from the same sample, sequenced in a study of a mutant IDH1 vaccine in newly diagnosed glioma. The antigens these receptors bind are not known. Method: immunoSEQ multiplex PCR; TCRdb's copy keeps in-frame clones and lacks some. The top ten hold approximately 5.8% of the sample, which has around 40,000 clones, around 74% seen once. The time point was: week 23, last vaccination. Every single dose of the vaccine, 300 ug of mutant IDH1 20-mer peptide, came with topical imiquimod. The source was PBMCs, collected from a glioma patient whose treatment included an IDH1 peptide vaccine. The source is a man in his fifties with glioma.

V is TRBV6-5 and J is TRBJ2-1, with 8 bases aligning to TRBD2. V was pared by 5 bases and J by 8 bases, with 2 bases of the junction left unmatched. The germline CDR1 and CDR2 sequences are MNHEY and SVGAGI. This CDR3 has 12 residues. CDR3 protein: CASSRGGYEQFF. The CDR3 bases are TGTGCCAGCAGTCGGGGGGGTTATGAGCAGTTCTTC.

This clone was picked up one time. The chain couples TRBV5-4 to TRBJ2-7; a weak D match, TRBD2 (5 bases). Trimming took off 0 bases at V and 0 bases at J, with 13 bases between the two ends. Per germline, CDR1 SGHNT and CDR2 YYREEE (reference sequence). This CDR3 region has 16 residues. The CDR3 protein is CASSLDTGRSSYEQYF. As DNA, the CDR3 is TGTGCCAGCAGCTTGGATACGGGGAGAAGCTCCTACGAGCAGTACTTC.

The chain links TRBV29-1 to TRBJ2-6; D gene unclear. V was clipped by 6 bases and J by 0 bases, with 9 bases between them. The CDR3 is made up of 14 amino acids. CDR1 is SQVTM, CDR2 ANQGSEA, per germline. The CDR3, as DNA: TGCAGCGTGAAGGCGAGCTCTGGGGCCAACGTCCTGACTTTC. It is translated as CSVKASSGANVLTF.

This clone was seen more than once but under ten times. The chain uses TRBV5-6 and TRBJ2-7; a possible D gene is TRBD2 (6 bases). The CDR3 sequence is 14 residues long. CDR1 SGHDT and CDR2 YYEEEE come from the germline V gene. The germline V and J ends were trimmed by 2 bases and 5 bases, with 14 bases remaining between them. CDR3: CASSFGAREDEQYF. The DNA of the CDR3 is TGTGCCAGCAGCTTTGGGGCGAGGGAGGACGAGCAGTACTTC. The full variable domain, with the rest looked up from reference TRBV5-6 and TRBJ2-7, is DAGVTQSPTHLIKTRGQQVTLRCSPKSGHDTVSWYQQALGQGPQFIFQYYEEEERQRGNFPDRFSGHQFPNYSSELNVNALLLGDSALYLCASSFGAREDEQYFGPGTRLTVT.

In nucleotides, the CDR3 is TGCGCCAGCAGCTTAGGGTTTGGGCGGTCGAACACCGGGGAGCTGTTTTTT. Its protein is CASSLGFGRSNTGELFF. The V call is TRBV5-1, the J call TRBJ2-2; D is unclear. The CDR3 is 17 amino acids. Per the germline V gene, CDR1 is SGHRS and CDR2 is YFSETQ. Trimming removed 2 bases at V and 0 bases at J, with 14 bases between.

The chain employs TRBV6-4 and TRBJ2-3, with D perhaps TRBD1 (5 bases). This CDR3 has 14 amino acids. In germline, CDR1 is MRHNA, CDR2 SNTAGT. Between the trimmed V and J ends, which lost 2 bases and 3 bases, there was a span of 9 bases. This chain's CDR3 is CASSDKGWTDTQYF. The CDR3 DNA follows: TGTGCCAGCAGTGACAAGGGGTGGACAGATACGCAGTATTTT.

The chain carries TRBV20-1 and TRBJ1-5; no clear D. V lost 5 bases, J lost 12 bases, and 11 bases lay in between. The CDR3 has 10 residues. Germline lookup yields CDR1 DFQATT and CDR2 SNEGSKA (reference sequence). The CDR3: CSAQSLGQHF. CDR3 DNA sequence: TGCAGTGCTCAGAGTTTGGGCCAGCATTTT.

The gene calls are TRBV5-4 and TRBJ2-3, with TRBD2 identical over 13 bases. This CDR3 contains 17 residues. The J segment lost 1 base and the V segment lost 7 bases, leaving 9 bases of the junction unmatched. CDR1 and CDR2 from the germline V gene are SGHNT and YYREEE (reference sequence). The CDR3 sequence: CASGPPTSGGGTDTQYF. CDR3 DNA: TGTGCCAGCGGGCCCCCCACTAGCGGGGGGGGCACAGATACGCAGTATTTT.

This chain joins TRBV6-5 and TRBJ2-1; 11 positions agree with TRBD1. The germline gives CDR1 MNHEY, CDR2 SVGAGI. This CDR3 contains 15 residues. Trimming cost V 7 bases and J 6 bases; bases outside gene matches: 8. CDR3 coding DNA: TGTGCCAGCACCCTTAGGGGGACAGGGGGCAATGAGCAGTTCTTC. Protein product: CASTLRGTGGNEQFF.

This clone was seen more than once but under ten times. This rearrangement joins TRBV9 to TRBJ1-4, with TRBD1 matching over 7 bases. The CDR3 runs to 16 residues. Germline V gene lookup returns CDR1 SGDLS and CDR2 YYNGEE. With V trimmed by 2 bases and J by 3 bases, 7 bases remained unmatched. CDR3 amino acids: CASSVNPGTANEKLFF. CDR3 nucleotides: TGTGCCAGCAGCGTCAACCCCGGGACAGCTAATGAAAAACTGTTTTTT.

The CDR3 is CASSSQGSNQPQHF. The CDR3 DNA follows: TGTGCCAGCAGCTCACAGGGGAGCAATCAGCCCCAGCATTTT. The V call is TRBV5-4, the J call TRBJ1-5; 7 bases are shared with TRBD1. Germline values: CDR1 SGHNT, CDR2 YYREEE (reference sequence). V was clipped by 3 bases and J by 1 base; unmatched bases: 1. The CDR3 runs 14 residues.

The CDR3 sequence is CASSSGGTGNQPQHF. Here the CDR3 DNA reads TGTGCCAGCAGCTCAGGCGGGACAGGGAATCAGCCCCAGCATTTT. V usage is TRBV7-2 and J usage is TRBJ1-5, with 9 bases matching TRBD1. CDR3 length: 15 amino acids. Trimming cost V 4 bases and J 4 bases; bases outside gene matches: 5. Germline V gives CDR1 SGHTA, CDR2 FQGNSA.

V gene TRBV29-1 combines with J gene TRBJ2-1; D is possibly TRBD2 (5 bases). The CDR3 has 15 amino acids. Deletions cut 3 bases from V and 5 bases from J, with 17 bases between. Germline CDR1 SQVTM, CDR2 ANQGSEA. The CDR3, as DNA: TGCAGCGTTGAGGGTCGGCTCGGGAACGACAATGAGCAGTTCTTC. Residues: CSVEGRLGNDNEQFF.

The chain has TRBV7-9 and TRBJ2-2; possibly TRBD1 for D (5 bases). Germline CDR1 SEHNR, CDR2 FQNEAQ (reference sequence). The CDR3 is 14 residues long. The V end was cut by 4 bases, the J end by 3 bases, with 9 bases between. The CDR3 reads CASSSTVDTGELFF. CDR3 nucleotides: TGTGCCAGCAGCTCGACAGTAGACACCGGGGAGCTGTTTTTT.

This sequence joins TRBV5-1 and TRBJ2-2, with no clear D. Looked up from germline, CDR1 is SGHRS and CDR2 is YFSETQ. Trimming left V 7 bases short and J 5 bases short, with 6 bases between. There are 11 residues in the CDR3. In DNA form, the CDR3 reads TGCGCCAGCGAGATGACCGGGGAGCTGTTTTTT. Translated, it gives CASEMTGELFF.

The chain recombines TRBV18 with TRBJ1-1; D is uncertain. CDR1 is KGHSH, CDR2 LQKENI, per germline. This CDR3 contains 12 residues. With 2 bases removed from V and 8 bases from J, the gap between germline ends came to 9 bases. CDR3 in DNA: TGTGCCAGCTCACCAGGGCTGGGCGAAGCTTTCTTT. Protein product: CASSPGLGEAFF.

This clone was observed a few times. The chain couples TRBV7-9 to TRBJ2-2; D is uncertain. The CDR3 covers 11 residues. CDR1 SEHNR and CDR2 FQNEAQ come from the germline V gene (reference sequence). The V end lost 2 bases, the J end lost 8 bases, and 3 bases lay between the germline ends. In DNA, the CDR3 is TGTGCCAGCAGCTTAACGGGGGAGCTGTTTTTT. It codes for CASSLTGELFF.

The gene calls are TRBV7-2 and TRBJ2-3; D call uncertain. This CDR3 is built from 14 residues. Trimming took off 5 bases at V and 6 bases at J, with 15 bases between the two ends. Germline V gene sequence: CDR1 SGHTA, CDR2 FQGNSA. As DNA, the CDR3 is TGTGCCAGCAGCCTCGAAGTCCCCGGGGATACGCAGTATTTT. Translation gives CASSLEVPGDTQYF.

The J gene is TRBJ1-1, the V gene TRBV9, with D hard to call. Trimming shortened V by 0 bases and J by 1 base, and 4 bases separated the two germline ends. Germline CDR1 and CDR2: SGDLS and YYNGEE. This CDR3 comprises 13 residues. The CDR3 DNA is TGTGCCAGCAGCGTAGCGGGGAACACTGAAGCTTTCTTT. Protein product: CASSVAGNTEAFF.

The chain couples TRBV6-1 to TRBJ1-5; a possible D gene is TRBD1 (5 bases). The germline V gene encodes CDR1 MNHNS and CDR2 SASEGT. This CDR3 comprises 13 residues. Trimming took off 6 bases at V and 4 bases at J, with 10 bases between the two ends. This CDR3 is CASRGVLNQPQHF. CDR3 DNA sequence: TGTGCCAGCAGGGGGGTCCTTAATCAGCCCCAGCATTTT.